This TCR beta chain derives from a study of blood T cells in healthy people across ages. Through a sample-barcoded 5' primer and a J-beta primer mix, a second PCR was run for roughly 6 to 12 cycles. TCRdb called the 5' RACE reads again in MiXCR, with one record for every CDR3 protein. The top ten hold roughly 51% of the sample, which has over 300,000 distinct CDR3 sequences, more than 45% seen once. The sequence came from a man aged 55 to 70 in good health. What was sequenced was blood.

In DNA, the CDR3 is TGTGCCTGGAGTGTCGGTTTAGATCAGCCCCAGCATTTT. Translating gives CAWSVGLDQPQHF. This sequence joins TRBV30 and TRBJ1-5; D is ambiguous. The CDR3 runs 13 residues. Trimming took 0 bases from V and 5 from J, leaving 8 bases between them. The germline gives CDR1 GTSNPN, CDR2 SVGIG (reference sequence).